This passage covers 6 T cell receptor beta chains from one sample sequenced in a study of T-cell reconstitution after alpha-beta-depleted transplantation in children. Preparing the TCRbeta library involved the use of unique molecular identifiers. TCRdb itself ran the PCR reads through MiXCR, one entry per CDR3 protein. The sample consists of roughly 400,000 distinct CDR3 sequences, about a fifth of them appearing once. Sample: PBMCs from the stem cell graft donor, taken from the stem cell graft. These receptors were obtained from a human donor who donated a stem cell graft to a child with acute myeloid leukemia.

Comments on this clonotype: At one boundary the junction diverges from the germline segment, which might be a read error. The rearrangement uses TRBV20-1 and TRBJ2-1; either TRBD1 or TRBD2 may fit D (6 bases each). This CDR3 contains 16 residues. From germline, CDR1 is DFQATT and CDR2 SNEGSKA (reference sequence). The chain's CDR3 is CGARPAEGVSYNEQFF. In nucleotides, the CDR3 is TGCGGTGCTAGACCAGCGGAGGGGGTTTCCTACAATGAGCAGTTCTTC.

This clonotype has more than one count but fewer than ten. The V and J genes are TRBV12-3 or TRBV12-4 and TRBJ1-5; the D is unclear. Trimming took off 6 bases at V and 2 bases at J, with 17 bases between the two ends. The CDR3 runs 16 residues. The CDR3 here is CASSKTSQGGNQPQHF. CDR3 bases: TGTGCCAGCAGCAAGACGTCGCAAGGCGGCAATCAGCCCCAGCATTTT.

There are many counts of this clonotype. The chain joins TRBV29-1 to TRBJ2-7; D is ambiguous. This CDR3 is 11 amino acids long. CDR1 is SQVTM and CDR2 is ANQGSEA in the germline V gene. The germline V and J ends were trimmed by 6 bases and 1 base, with 7 bases remaining between them. CDR3 in amino acids: CSVGSSYEQYF. CDR3 in DNA: TGCAGCGTGGGGTCTTCCTACGAGCAGTACTTC.

This clonotype was seen only a few times. The genes are TRBV6-1 and TRBJ1-5, with D hard to call. The germline V gene has CDR1 MNHNS and CDR2 SASEGT. The V gene lost 6 bases and the J gene lost 0 bases, with 12 bases spanning the gap. The CDR3 has 15 residues. The CDR3 DNA reads as TGTGCCAGCAGGGTTGGAATATATAGCAATCAGCCCCAGCATTTT. It codes for CASRVGIYSNQPQHF.

This chain connects TRBV6-1 to TRBJ2-7; 10 bases are a match to TRBD1. The V gene's germline CDR1 is MNHNS and CDR2 SASEGT. V was clipped by 4 bases and J by 5 bases; unmatched bases: 5. This CDR3 is 14 amino acids long. CDR3 residues: CASSVPGQGNEQYF. In DNA form, the CDR3 reads TGTGCCAGCAGTGTACCGGGACAGGGGAACGAGCAGTACTTC.

This clonotype was picked up many times. This chain links TRBV10-2 with TRBJ2-7, with TRBD1 matching 11 bases. V dropped 8 bases and J dropped 5; count of bases not matched to a gene: 8. CDR1 is WSHSY, CDR2 SAAADI, per germline. The CDR3 runs 14 residues. The CDR3: CASYKGQGVHEQYF. CDR3 bases: TGCGCCAGCTATAAGGGACAGGGGGTACACGAGCAGTACTTC.